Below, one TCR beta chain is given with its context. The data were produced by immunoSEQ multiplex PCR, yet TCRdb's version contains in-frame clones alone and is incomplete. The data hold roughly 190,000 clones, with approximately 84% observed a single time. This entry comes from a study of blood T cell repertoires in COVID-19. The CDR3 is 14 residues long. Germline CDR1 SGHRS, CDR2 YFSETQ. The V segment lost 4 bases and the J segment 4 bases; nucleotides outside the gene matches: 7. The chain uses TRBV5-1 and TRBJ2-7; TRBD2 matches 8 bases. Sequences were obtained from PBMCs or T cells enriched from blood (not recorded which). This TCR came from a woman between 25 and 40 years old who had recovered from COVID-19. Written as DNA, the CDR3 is TGCGCCAGCAGCCTGGGACTAGGGATGTACGAGCAGTACTTC. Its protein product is CASSLGLGMYEQYF.